This record covers a single TCR beta chain. This entry belongs to a study of blood T cell repertoires in COVID-19. The wider study: Whether acute or convalescent, the COVID-19 samples came from the United States, Italy and Spain.

Profiling relied on immunoSEQ multiplex PCR, and the TCRdb table lists in-frame clones only, not all of them. The repertoire consists of 95,000 or so clones, with 84% occurring once and the leading ten covering roughly 24%. Between the trimmed V and J ends, which lost 3 bases and 0 bases, there was a span of 8 bases. Germline V gene data show CDR1 as LNHDA and CDR2 as SQIVND (reference sequence). This CDR3 is built from 15 residues. The chain uses TRBV19 and TRBJ2-2; D might be TRBD2 (6 bases). The receptor was isolated from a human donor in a cohort sampled during active COVID-19. Sequencing used peripheral blood. This CDR3 reads CASSMGLTNTGELFF. CDR3 nucleotides: TGTGCCAGTAGTATGGGACTTACGAACACCGGGGAGCTGTTTTTT.